This T cell receptor beta chain appears in the sequencing data of a study of radiotherapy plus CTLA-4 blockade in lung cancer. The wider study: The study recorded objective responses in roughly 20% of patients and disease control in approximately 31%. General study results and limits: Some TCR clones had been derived from tumors. These clones expanded in peripheral blood after radiotherapy plus ipilimumab.

The protocol was immunoSEQ multiplex PCR, while the TCRdb copy is restricted to in-frame clones and leaves out a portion. This sample has around 82,000 clones; about four fifths occur once, and the top ten carry about 0.79%. A note on this clone: Its antigen is as yet unknown.

CDR1 is SQVTM, CDR2 ANQGSEA, per germline. This CDR3 spans 15 amino acids. Deletions cut 7 bases from V and 1 base from J, with 16 bases between. This chain joins TRBV29-1 and TRBJ2-2; D is possibly TRBD2 (5 bases). The sequencing here drew on peripheral blood, taken from a patient treated with radiotherapy plus ipilimumab. The TCR sequence derives from a human donor with non-small cell lung cancer who had stable disease on radiotherapy plus ipilimumab. The CDR3 DNA reads as TGCAGCGCGAGGGTTCGGTGGGAGAACACCGGGGAGCTGTTTTTT. The encoded protein is CSARVRWENTGELFF.